One and the same sample provided the 13 T cell receptor beta chains below, sequenced in a study of T cells after yellow fever vaccination. TCRdb processed the 5' RACE reads anew with MiXCR; each CDR3 protein has one entry. This sample yields over 110,000 distinct CDR3 sequences, of which roughly 8.2% are seen a single time; 0.55% to 0.9% belongs to the top ten. This material consisted of CD4+ T cells sorted from PBMCs, taken 5 days after the yellow fever booster vaccination. The receptors come from a man younger than 45 who received the YFV17D yellow fever vaccine.

This clonotype was seen many times. V and J are TRBV5-1 and TRBJ2-1, with no clear D. V was pared by 0 bases and J by 7 bases, with 14 bases between. Germline CDR1 SGHRS, CDR2 YFSETQ. The CDR3 loop spans 15 amino acids. The CDR3 DNA reads TGCGCCAGCAGCTTGGAGGCCCAATTTGGGAATGAGCAGTTCTTC. Residues: CASSLEAQFGNEQFF.

This clonotype was counted ten times or more. This chain connects TRBV15 to TRBJ2-1; 9 positions match TRBD2. The length of the CDR3 is 16 residues. Trimming at V came to 1 base and at J to 5 bases, leaving 6 bases not matched to a gene. Per the germline V gene, CDR1 is LNHNV and CDR2 is YYDKDF (reference sequence). The CDR3 coding sequence is TGTGCCACCAGCAGAGGGGGGGGACTAGCCCACAATGAGCAGTTCTTC. Translated, it gives CATSRGGGLAHNEQFF.

This clonotype was seen many times. V usage is TRBV5-1 and J usage is TRBJ2-1; TRBD2 aligns across 8 bases. This CDR3 contains 15 residues. The ends lost 2 bases at V and 6 bases at J; junction bases unmatched: 7. Germline V gives CDR1 SGHRS, CDR2 YFSETQ. In nucleotides, the CDR3 is TGCGCCAGCAGCTTAACCGGGAGGGAGACCAATGAGCAGTTCTTC. It is translated as CASSLTGRETNEQFF.

The CDR3: CASSFGRTDEQFF. CDR3 bases: TGCGCCAGCAGCTTCGGCCGTACGGATGAGCAGTTCTTC. The V and J genes are TRBV5-1 and TRBJ2-1; D ambiguous. The V and J ends lost 2 bases and 8 bases respectively, with 11 bases between them. This CDR3 has 13 residues. CDR1 SGHRS and CDR2 YFSETQ come from the germline V gene.

This clonotype was found many times. The chain carries TRBV20-1 and TRBJ2-5; D might be TRBD2 (6 bases). V was cut by 4 bases and J by 1 base, with 10 bases left in between. This CDR3 is 13 amino acids long. Germline CDR1 DFQATT, CDR2 SNEGSKA (reference sequence). The CDR3 sequence: CSATGTSQETQYF. As DNA, the CDR3 is TGCAGTGCTACCGGGACTTCCCAAGAGACCCAGTACTTC.

This clonotype was observed a few times. The chain has TRBV27 and TRBJ2-2, with 12 bases matching TRBD2. After removal of 3 bases from V and 6 bases from J, the junction contained 8 bases not matched to a gene. This CDR3 region has 17 residues. CDR1 and CDR2 from the germline V gene are MNHEY and SMNVEV (reference sequence). In DNA, the CDR3 is TGTGCCAGCAGTTTCAGGACTAGCGGGAAGAGCGCCGGGGAGCTGTTTTTT. It yields the protein CASSFRTSGKSAGELFF.

This clonotype was observed many times. The V gene is TRBV20-1, the J gene TRBJ2-7, with 7 bases identical to TRBD2. V lost 1 base and J lost 6; bases outside the gene matches: 12. The CDR3 is 15 residues long. CDR1 and CDR2 (germline): DFQATT, SNEGSKA (reference sequence). For the CDR3, the DNA is TGCAGTGCTAGAGTCCCGAGGAGCGGGATAGGCGAGCAGTACTTC. Protein sequence: CSARVPRSGIGEQYF.

This clonotype was recorded many times. The chain links TRBV5-1 to TRBJ2-2; the D call may be TRBD1 or TRBD2 (5 bases each). Germline V gene lookup returns CDR1 SGHRS and CDR2 YFSETQ. Trimming took 4 bases from V and 1 from J, leaving 14 bases between them. This CDR3 contains 16 residues. Written as DNA, the CDR3 is TGCGCCAGCAGCACTAGAGGCAGGGAGAACACCGGGGAGCTGTTTTTT. Amino acids: CASSTRGRENTGELFF.

There are many counts of this clonotype. The chain couples TRBV28 to TRBJ1-6; D unresolved. V gave up 4 bases and J gave up 8 bases, with 9 bases separating them. The germline gives CDR1 MDHEN, CDR2 SYDVKM. This CDR3 has 13 residues. DNA for the CDR3: TGTGCCAGCAGTTCCCAGAACGATTCACCCCTCCACTTT. Translated: CASSSQNDSPLHF.

This clonotype was detected ten times or more. The chain links TRBV3-1 to TRBJ2-2; D may be TRBD2 (5 bases). The V gene's germline CDR1 is LGHDT and CDR2 YNNKEL (reference sequence). Trimming took 0 bases from V and 6 from J, leaving 17 bases between them. This CDR3 has 17 amino acids. CDR3 DNA: TGTGCCAGCAGCCAAGAAGGACTTAGGTTTAGCCCCGGGGAGCTGTTTTTT. Its translation is CASSQEGLRFSPGELFF.

This clonotype has a count of ten or more. The chain employs TRBV20-1 and TRBJ2-5; TRBD2 aligns across 12 bases. V lost 2 bases and J lost 6; bases outside the gene matches: 7. The CDR3 has 15 amino acids. Germline V gives CDR1 DFQATT, CDR2 SNEGSKA (reference sequence). The CDR3 region is CSARTTSGSGKTQYF. For the CDR3, the DNA is TGCAGTGCTAGAACGACTAGCGGGAGTGGAAAGACCCAGTACTTC.

The sample holds many counts of this clonotype. The rearrangement uses TRBV6-5 and TRBJ2-3; D not resolved. Germline CDR1 reads MNHEY; CDR2 reads SVGAGI. The CDR3 is 17 amino acids. Trimming took 0 bases from V and 9 from J, leaving 22 bases between them. The CDR3 sequence is CASSYSLAARTTVTQYF. CDR3 DNA sequence: TGTGCCAGCAGTTACTCGCTGGCGGCCAGAACAACAGTAACGCAGTATTTT.

This clonotype was seen repeatedly, ten times or more. V usage is TRBV5-4 and J usage is TRBJ2-1; 13 positions agree with TRBD2. V gave up 4 bases and J gave up 8 bases; unmatched junction bases: 6. This CDR3 contains 15 residues. Looked up from germline, CDR1 is SGHNT and CDR2 is YYREEE (reference sequence). Here the CDR3 reads CASSLGTSGNYEQFF. The CDR3 coding sequence is TGTGCCAGCAGCCTCGGGACTAGCGGGAACTATGAGCAGTTCTTC.